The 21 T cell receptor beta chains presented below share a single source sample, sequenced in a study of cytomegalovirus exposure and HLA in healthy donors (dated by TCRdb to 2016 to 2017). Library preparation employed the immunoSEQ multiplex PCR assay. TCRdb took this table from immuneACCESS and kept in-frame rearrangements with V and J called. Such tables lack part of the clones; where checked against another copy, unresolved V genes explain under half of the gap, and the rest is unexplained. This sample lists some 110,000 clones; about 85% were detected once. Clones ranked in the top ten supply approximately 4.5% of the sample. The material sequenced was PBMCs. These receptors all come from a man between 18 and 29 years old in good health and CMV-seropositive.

CDR3 nucleotides: TGTGCCAGTAGTACGTGGGACAGGGGGCGATTCGGTGGCTACACCTTC. Its translation is CASSTWDRGRFGGYTF. The genes are TRBV19 and TRBJ1-2; 12 bases fit TRBD1. The junction had 10 bases not matched to a gene; V was cut back by 4 bases and J by 7 bases. The germline gives CDR1 LNHDA, CDR2 SQIVND (reference sequence). This CDR3 spans 16 amino acids.

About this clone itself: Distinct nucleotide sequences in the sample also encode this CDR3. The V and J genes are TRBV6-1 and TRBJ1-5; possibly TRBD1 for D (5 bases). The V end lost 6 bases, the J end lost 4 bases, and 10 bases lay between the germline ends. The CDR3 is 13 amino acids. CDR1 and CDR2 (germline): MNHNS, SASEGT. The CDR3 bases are TGTGCCAGCAGGGGGCAGGGTAATCAGCCCCAGCATTTT. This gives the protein CASRGQGNQPQHF.

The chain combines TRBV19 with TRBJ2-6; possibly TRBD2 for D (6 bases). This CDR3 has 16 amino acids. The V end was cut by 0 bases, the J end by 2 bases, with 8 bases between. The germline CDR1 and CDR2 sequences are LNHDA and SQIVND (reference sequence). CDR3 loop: CASSIDTGAGANVLTF. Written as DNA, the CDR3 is TGTGCCAGTAGTATAGATACGGGGGCTGGGGCCAACGTCCTGACTTTC.

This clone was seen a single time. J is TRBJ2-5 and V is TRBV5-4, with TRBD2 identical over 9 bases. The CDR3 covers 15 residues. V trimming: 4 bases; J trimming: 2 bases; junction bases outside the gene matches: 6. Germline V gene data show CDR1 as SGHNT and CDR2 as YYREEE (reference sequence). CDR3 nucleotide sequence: TGTGCCAGCAGCACCCCGACTAGCGGTCAAGAGACCCAGTACTTC. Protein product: CASSTPTSGQETQYF.

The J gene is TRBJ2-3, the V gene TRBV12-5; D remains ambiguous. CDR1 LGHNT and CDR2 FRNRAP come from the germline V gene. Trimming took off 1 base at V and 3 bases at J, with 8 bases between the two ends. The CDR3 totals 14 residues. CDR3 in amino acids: CASGLGRATDTQYF. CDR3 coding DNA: TGTGCTAGTGGTTTGGGGAGAGCGACAGATACGCAGTATTTT.

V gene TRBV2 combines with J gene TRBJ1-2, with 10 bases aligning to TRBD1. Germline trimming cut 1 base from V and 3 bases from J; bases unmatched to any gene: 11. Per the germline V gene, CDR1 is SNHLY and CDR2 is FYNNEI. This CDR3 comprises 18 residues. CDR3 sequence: CASSEGQGAILSYYGYTF. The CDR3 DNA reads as TGTGCCAGCAGTGAAGGACAGGGGGCGATCCTTTCTTACTATGGCTACACCTTC.

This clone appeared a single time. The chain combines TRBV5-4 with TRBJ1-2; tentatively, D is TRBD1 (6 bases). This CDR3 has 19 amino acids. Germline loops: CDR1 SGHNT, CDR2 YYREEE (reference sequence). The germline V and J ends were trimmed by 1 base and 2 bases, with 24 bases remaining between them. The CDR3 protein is CASSLFQGGWGGRNYGYTF. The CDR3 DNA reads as TGTGCCAGCAGCTTGTTTCAAGGGGGTTGGGGTGGCAGGAACTATGGCTACACCTTC.

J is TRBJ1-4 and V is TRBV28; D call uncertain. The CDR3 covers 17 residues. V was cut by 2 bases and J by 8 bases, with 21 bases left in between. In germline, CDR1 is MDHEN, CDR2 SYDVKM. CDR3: CASSLISAALNREKLFF. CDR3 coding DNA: TGTGCCAGCAGTTTAATATCGGCGGCCCTTAATAGGGAAAAACTGTTTTTT.

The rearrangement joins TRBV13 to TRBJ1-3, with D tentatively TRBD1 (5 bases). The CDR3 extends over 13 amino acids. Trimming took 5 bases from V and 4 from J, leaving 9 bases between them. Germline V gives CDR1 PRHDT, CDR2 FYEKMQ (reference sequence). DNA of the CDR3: TGTGCCAGCAGCACCGGACACGGAAACACCATATATTTT. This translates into CASSTGHGNTIYF.

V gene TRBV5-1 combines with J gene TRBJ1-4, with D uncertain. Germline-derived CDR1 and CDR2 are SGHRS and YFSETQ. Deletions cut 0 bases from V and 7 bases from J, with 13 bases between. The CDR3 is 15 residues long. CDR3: CASSLVFDRGEKLFF. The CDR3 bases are TGCGCCAGCAGCTTGGTCTTTGATCGAGGTGAAAAACTGTTTTTT.

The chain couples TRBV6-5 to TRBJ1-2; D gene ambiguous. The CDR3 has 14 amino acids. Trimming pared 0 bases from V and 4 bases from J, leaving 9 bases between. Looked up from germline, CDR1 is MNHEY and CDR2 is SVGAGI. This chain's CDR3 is CASSYSREIYGYTF. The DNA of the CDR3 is TGTGCCAGCAGTTACTCTCGGGAAATCTATGGCTACACCTTC.

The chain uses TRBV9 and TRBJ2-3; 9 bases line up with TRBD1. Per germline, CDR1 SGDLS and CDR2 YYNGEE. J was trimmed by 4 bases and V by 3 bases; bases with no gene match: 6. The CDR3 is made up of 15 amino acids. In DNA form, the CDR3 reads TGTGCCAGCAGCGGGAACAGGGGGCCCCCAGATACGCAGTATTTT. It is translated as CASSGNRGPPDTQYF.

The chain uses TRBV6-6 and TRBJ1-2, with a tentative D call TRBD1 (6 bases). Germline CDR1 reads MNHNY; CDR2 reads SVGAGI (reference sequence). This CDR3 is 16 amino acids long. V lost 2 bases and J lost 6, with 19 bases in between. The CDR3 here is CASSYSKGQSSDGYTF. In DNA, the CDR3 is TGTGCCAGCAGTTACAGTAAGGGACAATCTTCCGATGGCTACACCTTC.

CDR3 in amino acids: CASSEQVHSNQPQHF. The DNA for the CDR3 is TGTGCCAGCAGTGAACAGGTGCATAGCAATCAGCCCCAGCATTTT. The chain carries TRBV2 and TRBJ1-5; D is unclear. V shed 2 bases and J shed 0 bases, with 8 bases lying between them. The CDR3 has 15 amino acids. CDR1 and CDR2 from the germline V gene are SNHLY and FYNNEI.

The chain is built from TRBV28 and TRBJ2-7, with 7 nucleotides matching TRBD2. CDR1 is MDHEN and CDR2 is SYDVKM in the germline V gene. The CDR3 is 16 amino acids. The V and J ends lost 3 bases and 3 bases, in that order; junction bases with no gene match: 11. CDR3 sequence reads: CASSLGLRGDHYEQYF. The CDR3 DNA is TGTGCCAGCAGTTTGGGGTTACGGGGGGACCACTACGAGCAGTACTTC.

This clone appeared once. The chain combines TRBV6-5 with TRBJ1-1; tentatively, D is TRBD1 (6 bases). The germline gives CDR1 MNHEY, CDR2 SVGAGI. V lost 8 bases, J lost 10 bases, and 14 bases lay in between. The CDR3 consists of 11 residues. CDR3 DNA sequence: TGTGCCAGCCGTAGCGGGGGGCCAGCTTTCTTT. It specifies CASRSGGPAFF.

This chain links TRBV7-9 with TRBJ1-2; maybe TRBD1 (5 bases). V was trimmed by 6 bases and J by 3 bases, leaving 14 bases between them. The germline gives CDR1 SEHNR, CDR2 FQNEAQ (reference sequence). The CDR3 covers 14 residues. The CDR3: CASSGGGRDYGYTF. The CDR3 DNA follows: TGTGCCAGCAGTGGGGGAGGGAGGGACTATGGCTACACCTTC.

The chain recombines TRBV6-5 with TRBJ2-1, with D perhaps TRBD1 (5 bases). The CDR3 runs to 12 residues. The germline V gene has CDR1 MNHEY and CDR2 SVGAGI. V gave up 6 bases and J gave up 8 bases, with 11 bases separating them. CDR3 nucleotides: TGTGCCAGCAGGGACATAGCAGATGAGCAGTTCTTC. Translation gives CASRDIADEQFF.

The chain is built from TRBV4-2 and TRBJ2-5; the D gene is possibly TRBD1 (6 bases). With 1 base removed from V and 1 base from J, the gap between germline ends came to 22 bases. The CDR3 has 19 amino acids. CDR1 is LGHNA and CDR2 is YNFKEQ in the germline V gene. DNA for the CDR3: TGTGCCAGCAGCCAAGTTAGTATGGGGGCTAGGCCCTCCCAAGAGACCCAGTACTTC. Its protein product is CASSQVSMGARPSQETQYF.

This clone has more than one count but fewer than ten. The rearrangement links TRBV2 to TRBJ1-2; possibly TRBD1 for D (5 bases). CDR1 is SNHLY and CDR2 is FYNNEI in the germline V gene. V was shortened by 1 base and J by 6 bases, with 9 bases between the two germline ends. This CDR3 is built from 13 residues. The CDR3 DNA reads TGTGCCAGCAGTGAAGAAGGGGTCCATGGCTACACCTTC. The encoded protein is CASSEEGVHGYTF.

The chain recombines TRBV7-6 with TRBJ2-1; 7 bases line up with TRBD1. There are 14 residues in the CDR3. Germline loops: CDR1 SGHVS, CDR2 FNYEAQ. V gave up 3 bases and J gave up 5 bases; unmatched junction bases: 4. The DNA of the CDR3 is TGTGCCAGCAGCTTCCGGACAGGTAACAATGAGCAGTTCTTC. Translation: CASSFRTGNNEQFF.